These 8 T cell receptor beta chains were all obtained from the same sample, sequenced in a study of blood T cell repertoires in COVID-19. Sequenced by immunoSEQ multiplex PCR; TCRdb stores in-frame clones only, minus some. Among around 44,000 clones listed, about 90% were seen once. The source material was peripheral blood. All receptors come from a human donor in a cohort sampled during active COVID-19.

The chain employs TRBV7-9 and TRBJ2-5; the match to TRBD1 covers 11 bases. There are 15 residues in the CDR3. CDR1 SEHNR and CDR2 FQNEAQ come from the germline V gene (reference sequence). V was pared by 5 bases and J by 5 bases, with 7 bases of the junction left unmatched. The CDR3, as DNA: TGTGCCAGCAGCCCCGGGACAGGGGGGTACGAGACCCAGTACTTC. Residues: CASSPGTGGYETQYF.

The DNA for the CDR3 is TGTGCCAGCAGTCCCATTGTGGGGCCCCACACAGATACGCAGTATTTT. Amino acids: CASSPIVGPHTDTQYF. This sequence joins TRBV28 and TRBJ2-3, with D perhaps TRBD1 (5 bases). Germline assignment: CDR1 MDHEN and CDR2 SYDVKM. Deletions cut 5 bases from V and 2 bases from J, with 17 bases between. This CDR3 has 16 amino acids.

V and J are TRBV27 and TRBJ1-5; D perhaps matches TRBD1 (6 bases). V lost 0 bases, J lost 10 bases, and 19 bases lay in between. The CDR3 length is 16 residues. CDR1 is MNHEY, CDR2 SMNVEV, per germline (reference sequence). CDR3 nucleotides: TGTGCCAGCAGTTTATCGGGCAGGGGAGGGGGTGGACCCCAGCATTTT. This encodes CASSLSGRGGGGPQHF.

This chain uses TRBV7-2 with TRBJ2-5, with 8 bases that match TRBD1. V shed 3 bases and J 4 bases; nucleotides not matched to a gene: 10. Per germline, CDR1 SGHTA and CDR2 FQGNSA. There are 16 residues in the CDR3. CDR3 in DNA: TGTGCCAGCAGCTTCCGGCGGACAGGGTCACGAGAGACCCAGTACTTC. The encoded protein is CASSFRRTGSRETQYF.

On this clone: Other DNA sequences within the sample encode an identical CDR3. The chain links TRBV4-1 to TRBJ2-1, with a weak D call TRBD2 (6 bases). This CDR3 is built from 15 residues. Looked up from germline, CDR1 is MGHRA and CDR2 is YSYEKL. V was clipped by 0 bases and J by 7 bases, with 13 bases between them. The CDR3 loop is CASSQDFGSWNEQFF. CDR3 DNA: TGCGCCAGCAGCCAAGATTTCGGGAGCTGGAATGAGCAGTTCTTC.

V usage is TRBV4-3 and J usage is TRBJ2-7; TRBD1 is a possible D gene (5 bases). With 2 bases removed from V and 4 bases from J, the gap between germline ends came to 12 bases. Germline assignment: CDR1 LGHNA and CDR2 YSLEER. CDR3 length: 14 residues. CDR3: CASSQRQGGYEQYF. In DNA form, the CDR3 reads TGCGCCAGCAGCCAACGGCAGGGTGGGTACGAGCAGTACTTC.

The rearrangement joins TRBV5-5 to TRBJ1-2; TRBD1 is a possible D gene (6 bases). This CDR3 is 14 amino acids long. Germline CDR1 SGHKS, CDR2 YYEKEE (reference sequence). The V gene lost 0 bases and the J gene lost 2 bases, with 8 bases spanning the gap. The CDR3, as DNA: TGTGCCAGCAGCTTGGGTACAGGGAACTATGGCTACACCTTC. The encoded protein is CASSLGTGNYGYTF.

The gene calls are TRBV9 and TRBJ2-2, with TRBD2 matching 8 bases. The germline gives CDR1 SGDLS, CDR2 YYNGEE. The CDR3 has 17 residues. V dropped 0 bases and J dropped 0; count of bases not matched to a gene: 4. Written as DNA, the CDR3 is TGTGCCAGCAGCGTAGTAGGTAGCGGGGCGAACACCGGGGAGCTGTTTTTT. Its protein product is CASSVVGSGANTGELFF.